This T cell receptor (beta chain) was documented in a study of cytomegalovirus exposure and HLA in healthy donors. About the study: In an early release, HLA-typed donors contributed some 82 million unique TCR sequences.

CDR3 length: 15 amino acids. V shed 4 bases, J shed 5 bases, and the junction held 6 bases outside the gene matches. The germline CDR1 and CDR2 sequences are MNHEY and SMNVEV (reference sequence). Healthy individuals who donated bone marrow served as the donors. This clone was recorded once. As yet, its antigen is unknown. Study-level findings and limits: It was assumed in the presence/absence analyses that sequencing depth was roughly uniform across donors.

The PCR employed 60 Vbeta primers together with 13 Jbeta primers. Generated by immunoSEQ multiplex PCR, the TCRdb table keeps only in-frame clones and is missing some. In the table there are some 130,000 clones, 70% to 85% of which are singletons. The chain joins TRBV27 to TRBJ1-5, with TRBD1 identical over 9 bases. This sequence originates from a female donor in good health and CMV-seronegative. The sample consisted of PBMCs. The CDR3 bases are TGTGCCAGCAGTTCCTCACAGGGGGCAGATCAGCCCCAGCATTTT. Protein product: CASSSSQGADQPQHF.